Listed here is a single T cell receptor (beta chain). The data derive from a study of shared clonotypes between healthy human individuals. Using immunoSEQ multiplex PCR, the repertoire was profiled, and TCRdb retains in-frame clones only, with some absent. The sample includes approximately 500,000 clones, roughly 80% of them seen just once. Donation came from healthy HIV-negative adults that had no recent acute infections or vaccinations. The V and J ends lost 1 base and 1 base respectively, with 7 bases between them. CDR3 length equals 14 residues. Germline V gene sequence: CDR1 LGHNA, CDR2 YNFKEQ. The TCR sequence derives from a woman aged 40 to 55 in good health. Some clones in this sample may be carry-over from other donors' samples. Specimen: PBMCs. This chain uses TRBV4-2 with TRBJ1-1; maybe TRBD1 (6 bases). The CDR3 loop is CASSQGGPNTEAFF. Written as DNA, the CDR3 is TGTGCCAGCAGCCAAGGGGGGCCGAACACTGAAGCTTTCTTT.